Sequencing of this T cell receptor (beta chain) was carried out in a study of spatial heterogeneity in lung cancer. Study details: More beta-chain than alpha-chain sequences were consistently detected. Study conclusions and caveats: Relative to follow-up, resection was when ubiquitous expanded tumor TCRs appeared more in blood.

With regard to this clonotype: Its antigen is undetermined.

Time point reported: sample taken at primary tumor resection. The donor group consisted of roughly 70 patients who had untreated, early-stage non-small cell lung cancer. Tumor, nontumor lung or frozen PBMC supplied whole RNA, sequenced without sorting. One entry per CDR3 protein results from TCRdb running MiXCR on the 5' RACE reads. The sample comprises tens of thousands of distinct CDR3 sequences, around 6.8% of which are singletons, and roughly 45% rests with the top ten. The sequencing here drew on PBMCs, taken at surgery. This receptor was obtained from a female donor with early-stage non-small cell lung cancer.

CDR3 nucleotides: TGTGCCTGGAGTTCCAAATTCGCAGGTACGTTTGGAGCTTTCTTT. Its translation: CAWSSKFAGTFGAFF. The genes are TRBV30 and TRBJ1-1, with no clear D. Trimming took 2 bases from V and 10 from J, leaving 23 bases between them. Germline CDR1 and CDR2: GTSNPN and SVGIG (reference sequence). This CDR3 contains 15 residues.